This T cell receptor beta chain is from a study of CXCR3-negative and CXCR3-positive naive CD8 T cells. Whole-study results and caveats: The study found more hydrophobic TRB CDR3s in CXCR3-positive naive cells than in CXCR3-negative naive cells.

The CDR3 contains 14 residues. CDR1 ENHRY and CDR2 SYGVKD come from the germline V gene. Of note for this clonotype: Its cognate antigen is unknown.

TRB cDNA libraries were made by UMI-labeled 5' RACE. TCRdb reprocessed the 5' RACE reads; each CDR3 protein has one entry and no DNA is given. In total, the table holds 130,000 or so distinct CDR3 sequences. This sequence joins TRBV10-3 and TRBJ2-7; TCRdb returns TRBD1, unconfirmable since there is no DNA. The receptor comes from a human donor in good health. Some clones in this sample may be carry-over from other donors' samples. Material for sequencing was naive CXCR3+ CD8+ T cells from blood. Subset denoted: CD45RO-CCR7+CD27+CD95- naive CD8+ T cells expressing CXCR3 (TNR3+). The chain's CDR3 is CAISEETGAYEQYF.